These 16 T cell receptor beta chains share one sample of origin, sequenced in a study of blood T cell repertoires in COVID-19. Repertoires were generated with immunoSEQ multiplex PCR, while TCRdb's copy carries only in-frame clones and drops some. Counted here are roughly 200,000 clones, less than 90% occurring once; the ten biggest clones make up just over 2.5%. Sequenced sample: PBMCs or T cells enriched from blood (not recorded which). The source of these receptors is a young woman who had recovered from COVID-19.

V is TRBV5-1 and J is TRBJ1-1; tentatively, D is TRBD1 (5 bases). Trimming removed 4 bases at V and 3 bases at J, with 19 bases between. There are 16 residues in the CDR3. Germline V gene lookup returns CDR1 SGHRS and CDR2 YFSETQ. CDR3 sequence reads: CASSPSPRARHTEAFF. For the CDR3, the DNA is TGCGCCAGCAGCCCCAGCCCCAGGGCTAGGCACACTGAAGCTTTCTTT.

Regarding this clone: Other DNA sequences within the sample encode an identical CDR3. This chain's CDR3 is CASSQDWDREAFF. The CDR3 nucleotides read TGTGCCAGCAGCCAAGACTGGGACAGGGAAGCTTTCTTT. The chain uses TRBV3-1 (or the pseudogene TRBV3-2) and TRBJ1-1; 8 nucleotides line up with TRBD1. Germline-derived CDR1 and CDR2 are LGHDT and YNNKEL (reference sequence). The length of the CDR3 is 13 residues. Trimming took 0 bases from V and 8 from J; bases not matched to a gene: 2.

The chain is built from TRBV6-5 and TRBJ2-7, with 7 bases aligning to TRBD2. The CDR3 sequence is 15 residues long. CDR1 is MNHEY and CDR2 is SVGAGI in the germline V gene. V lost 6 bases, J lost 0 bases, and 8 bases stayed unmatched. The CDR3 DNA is TGTGCCAGCAGCTTCGTTTTAGCGGGCTCCTACGAGCAGTACTTC. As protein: CASSFVLAGSYEQYF.

The chain's CDR3 is CASSYGQLFYGYTF. The CDR3 DNA reads as TGTGCCAGCAGTTACGGACAGCTCTTCTATGGCTACACCTTC. The chain couples TRBV6-2 or TRBV6-3 to TRBJ1-2; TRBD1 is a possible D gene (6 bases). V lost 2 bases, J lost 4 bases, and 11 bases lay in between. The germline gives CDR1 MNHEY, CDR2 SVGEGT. The length of the CDR3 is 14 residues.

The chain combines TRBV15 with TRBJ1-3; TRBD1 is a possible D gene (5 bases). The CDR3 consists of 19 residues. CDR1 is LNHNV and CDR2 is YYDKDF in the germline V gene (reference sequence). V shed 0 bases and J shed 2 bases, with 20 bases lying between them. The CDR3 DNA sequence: TGTGCCACCAGCAGAGAGGTGGTTGGGGCCCTAGGAGCTGGAAACACCATATATTTT. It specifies CATSREVVGALGAGNTIYF. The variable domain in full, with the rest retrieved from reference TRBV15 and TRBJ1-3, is DAMVIQNPRYQVTQFGKPVTLSCSQTLNHNVMYWYQQKSSQAPKLLFHYYDKDFNNEADTPDNFQSRRPNTSFCFLDIRSPGLGDTAMYLCATSREVVGALGAGNTIYFGEGSWLTVV.

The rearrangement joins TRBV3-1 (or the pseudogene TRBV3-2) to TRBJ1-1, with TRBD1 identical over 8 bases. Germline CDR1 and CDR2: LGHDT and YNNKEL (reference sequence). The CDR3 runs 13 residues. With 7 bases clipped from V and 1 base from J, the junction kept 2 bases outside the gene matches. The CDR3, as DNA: TGTGCCAGCAAGGGACAGGCGAACACTGAAGCTTTCTTT. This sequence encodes CASKGQANTEAFF.

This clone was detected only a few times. The CDR3 is CASTHRSGGAHEQFF. The CDR3 DNA is TGTGCCAGCACCCACAGAAGCGGGGGGGCACATGAGCAGTTCTTC. This chain joins TRBV7-8 and TRBJ2-1; TRBD2 agrees at 10 bases. The CDR3 is 15 residues long. Trimming removed 7 bases from V and 8 bases from J; junction bases left unmatched: 11. Germline-derived CDR1 and CDR2 are SGHVS and FQNEAQ.

The CDR3 loop is CASSAGTSENNEQFF. Here the CDR3 DNA reads TGTGCCAGCAGCGCCGGGACTAGCGAGAACAATGAGCAGTTCTTC. This chain uses TRBV6-4 with TRBJ2-1, with TRBD2 matching over 10 bases. The CDR3 runs 15 residues. V gave up 6 bases and J gave up 5 bases; unmatched junction bases: 7. The germline gives CDR1 MRHNA, CDR2 SNTAGT.

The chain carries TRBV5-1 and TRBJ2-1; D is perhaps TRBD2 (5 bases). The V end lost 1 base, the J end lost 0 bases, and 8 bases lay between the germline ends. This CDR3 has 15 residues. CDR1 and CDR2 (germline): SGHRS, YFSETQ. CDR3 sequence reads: CASSLTGSSYNEQFF. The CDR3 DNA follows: TGCGCCAGCAGCTTGACGGGAAGCTCCTACAATGAGCAGTTCTTC.

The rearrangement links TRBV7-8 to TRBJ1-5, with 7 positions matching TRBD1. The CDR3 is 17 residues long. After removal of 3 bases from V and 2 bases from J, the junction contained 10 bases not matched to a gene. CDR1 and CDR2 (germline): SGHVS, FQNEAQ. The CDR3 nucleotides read TGTGCCAGCAGCTTGGGGCAGGGGGGCTTGGGCAATCAGCCCCAGCATTTT. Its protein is CASSLGQGGLGNQPQHF.

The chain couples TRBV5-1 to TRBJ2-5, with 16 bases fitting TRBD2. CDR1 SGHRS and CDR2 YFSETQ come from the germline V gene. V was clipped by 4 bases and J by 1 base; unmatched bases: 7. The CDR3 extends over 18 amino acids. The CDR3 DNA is TGCGCCAGCAGCCATGGGACTAGCGGGGGGGGCCCCCAAGAGACCCAGTACTTC. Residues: CASSHGTSGGGPQETQYF.

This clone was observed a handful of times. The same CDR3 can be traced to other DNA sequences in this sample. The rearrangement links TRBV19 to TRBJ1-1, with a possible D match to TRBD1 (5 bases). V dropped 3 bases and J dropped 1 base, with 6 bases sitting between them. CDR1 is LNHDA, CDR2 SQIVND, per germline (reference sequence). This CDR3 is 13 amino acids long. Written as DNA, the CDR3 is TGTGCCAGTAGTATTCAGGGGAACACTGAAGCTTTCTTT. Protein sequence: CASSIQGNTEAFF.

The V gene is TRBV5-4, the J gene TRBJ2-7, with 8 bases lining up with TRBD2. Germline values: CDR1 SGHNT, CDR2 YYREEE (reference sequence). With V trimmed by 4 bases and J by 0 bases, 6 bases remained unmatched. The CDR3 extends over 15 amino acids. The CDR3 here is CASSPGGKSSYEQYF. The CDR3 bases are TGTGCCAGCAGCCCGGGGGGGAAGAGCTCCTACGAGCAGTACTTC.

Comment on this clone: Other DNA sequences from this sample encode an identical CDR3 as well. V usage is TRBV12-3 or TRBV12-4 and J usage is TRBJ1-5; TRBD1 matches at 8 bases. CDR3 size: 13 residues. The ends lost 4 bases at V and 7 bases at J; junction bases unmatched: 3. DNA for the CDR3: TGTGCCAGCAGTTCAGGGGGCGGACAGCCCCAGCATTTT. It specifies CASSSGGGQPQHF.

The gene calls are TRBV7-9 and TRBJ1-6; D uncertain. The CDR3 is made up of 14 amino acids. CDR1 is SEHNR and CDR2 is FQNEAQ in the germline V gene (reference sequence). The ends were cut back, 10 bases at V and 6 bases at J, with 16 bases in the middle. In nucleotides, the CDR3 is TGTGCCACCCCGATCAGTTCCCCTAATTCACCCCTCCACTTT. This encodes CATPISSPNSPLHF.

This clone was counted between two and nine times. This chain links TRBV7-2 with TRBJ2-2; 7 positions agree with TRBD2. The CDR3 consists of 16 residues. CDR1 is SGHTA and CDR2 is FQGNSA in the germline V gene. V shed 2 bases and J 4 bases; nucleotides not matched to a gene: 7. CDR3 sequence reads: CASSLLSGAGTGELFF. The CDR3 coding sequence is TGTGCCAGCAGCTTACTCAGCGGGGCCGGCACCGGGGAGCTGTTTTTT. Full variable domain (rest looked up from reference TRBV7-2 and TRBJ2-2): GAGVSQSPSNKVTEKGKDVELRCDPISGHTALYWYRQSLGQGLEFLIYFQGNSAPDKSGLPSDRFSAERTGGSVSTLTIQRTQQEDSAVYLCASSLLSGAGTGELFFGEGSRLTVL.